These T cell receptor beta chains were read from a single sample in a study of CD8+CD57+ T cells in acquired aplastic anemia. TCRdb re-derived calls from the reads in MiXCR, one entry per CDR3 protein. The table has under 350,000 distinct CDR3 sequences, about three fifths seen once; the top ten hold approximately 1.2%. The source material was sorted CD4+, CD8+, or CD8+CD57+ T cells (not recorded which) from PBMCs. The receptors stem from a human donor with aplastic anemia. CDR3s include the opening cysteine and the closing phenylalanine or tryptophan. A D gene is named only where the DNA matches it firmly. Only some rows state a clone size, as once, few, many or a class for expanded clones.

abundance	v_gene	d_gene	j_gene	CDR3nt	CDR3aa
.	TRBV20-1	.	TRBJ1-1	TGCAGTGCTAGTTGGGGAGGGTCCAGCACTGAAGCTTTCTTT	CSASWGGSSTEAFF
.	TRBV12-3/TRBV12-4	.	TRBJ1-1	TGTGCCAGCAGCTCAGGGGAGGTGAACACTGAAGCTTTCTTT	CASSSGEVNTEAFF
.	TRBV20-1	TRBD1	TRBJ1-1	TGCAGTGCACCGGACAGGGCCGAGAACACTGAAGCTTTCTTT	CSAPDRAENTEAFF
few	TRBV20-1	.	TRBJ1-2	TGCAGTTTCATCCCGACACTGATGGGATATGGCTACACCTTC	CSFIPTLMGYGYTF
.	TRBV12-5	.	TRBJ2-3	TGTGCCAGCAGTTTCGGGGGTTCTAGCACAGATACGCAGTATTTT	CASSFGGSSTDTQYF
many	TRBV24-1	TRBD2	TRBJ2-3	TGTGCCACCAGCTTTAGCGGGGACACCACAGATACGCAGTATTTT	CATSFSGDTTDTQYF
many	TRBV3-1	.	TRBJ1-2	TGTGCCAGCAGCCAAGAACCGGCAGGTCTTGGCTACACCTTC	CASSQEPAGLGYTF
.	TRBV6-1	TRBD1	TRBJ2-3	TGTGCCAGCAGCCGCACGGGACAGGGAGGTAGTAATGAGCAGTATTTT	CASSRTGQGGSNEQYF
.	TRBV10-3	.	TRBJ1-2	TGTGCCATCAGTGAGTTCCGACAGACAAACTATGGCTACACCTTC	CAISEFRQTNYGYTF
many	TRBV2	.	TRBJ1-1	TGTGCCAGCAGTGTGAACACTGAAGCTTTCTTT	CASSVNTEAFF
many	TRBV5-1	TRBD1	TRBJ2-2	TGCGCCAGCAGCTCGGGACAGCCCGCGAACACCGGGGAGCTGTTTTTT	CASSSGQPANTGELFF
.	TRBV15	.	TRBJ2-1	TGTGCCACCAGCAGAGATCGAGACGGGGGACATGAGCAGTTCTTC	CATSRDRDGGHEQFF
.	TRBV5-6	TRBD2	TRBJ2-3	TGTGCCAGCAGCTTGGCGGGAGCGGGGGAAAGCACAGATACGCAGTATTTT	CASSLAGAGESTDTQYF
once	TRBV6-5	TRBD1	TRBJ1-5	TGTGCCAGCAGCTTAGAGCCGACAGGGGTTAGCAATCAGCCCCAGCATTTT	CASSLEPTGVSNQPQHF
.	TRBV12-3/TRBV12-4	TRBD1	TRBJ1-2	TGTGCCAGCGACTCCGGGACAGGGAACTATGGCTACACCTTC	CASDSGTGNYGYTF